The clone carrying this TCR beta chain was detected a few times. The antigen remains unidentified. The junction differs from germline at one of its ends, possibly a read error. The source of the sample is a study of post-analysis software for immune sequencing data. cDNA libraries of TCR beta carried unique molecular identifiers. The yield from about 1 to 10 million T cells was roughly 500,000 cDNA molecules in total. TCRdb re-called the PCR reads with MiXCR, one entry per CDR3 protein. The sample includes more than 450,000 distinct CDR3 sequences, around 31% of them seen just once. Germline CDR1 SGHAT, CDR2 FQNNGV. This CDR3 has 15 residues. Whole-study findings and limits: Strong co-clustering by F measure was evident for samples that had been prepared in the same batch. Among four to six TRBV segments more frequent in patients than controls were TRBV5-6, TRBV5-1 and TRBV20-1.

Material for sequencing was blood. The chain links TRBV11-2 to TRBJ2-3; 14 nucleotides agree with TRBD2. The receptor was isolated from a girl between 2 and 17 years old with multiple sclerosis. CDR3 amino acids: CAGRLAGGPTDTQYF. The CDR3 nucleotides read TGTGCCGGCAGACTAGCGGGGGGGCCCACAGATACGCAGTATTTT.